This T cell receptor (beta chain) was recorded in a study of identical twins. Study findings and constraints: Among out-of-frame alpha sequences shared by twins, low generation probability occurred in excess. Models underpredicted monozygotic twin sharing of out-of-frame TCR alpha. Cord blood's abundant beta clonotypes had fewer insertions, unlike memory repertoires.

Each CDR3 protein gets one entry after TCRdb re-called the 5' RACE reads with MiXCR. The sample carries some 630,000 distinct CDR3 sequences, roughly 6.6% recorded once. Worth noting for this clonotype: Its antigen remains unknown.

The CDR3 consists of 15 residues. V was clipped by 4 bases and J by 0 bases, with 11 bases between them. Germline V gives CDR1 SGHRS, CDR2 YFSETQ. The sample also formed part of further work on yellow fever vaccine responses in identical twins. That publication notes: Vaccine-induced T cell responses in twins were reportedly observed to appear partly convergent, partly personalized.

This receptor was identified in a woman between 18 and 30 years old in good health. This sequence joins TRBV5-1 and TRBJ2-1, with D tentatively TRBD1 or TRBD2 (5 bases each). Sequencing used PBMCs. CDR3 bases: TGCGCCAGCAGCGTCACCGGGACCTCCTACAATGAGCAGTTCTTC. Amino acids: CASSVTGTSYNEQFF. Full variable domain (remainder filled in from reference TRBV5-1 and TRBJ2-1): KAGVTQTPRYLIKTRGQQVTLSCSPISGHRSVSWYQQTPGQGLQFLFEYFSETQRNKGNFPGRFSGRQFSNSRSEMNVSTLELGDSALYLCASSVTGTSYNEQFFGPGTRLTVL.